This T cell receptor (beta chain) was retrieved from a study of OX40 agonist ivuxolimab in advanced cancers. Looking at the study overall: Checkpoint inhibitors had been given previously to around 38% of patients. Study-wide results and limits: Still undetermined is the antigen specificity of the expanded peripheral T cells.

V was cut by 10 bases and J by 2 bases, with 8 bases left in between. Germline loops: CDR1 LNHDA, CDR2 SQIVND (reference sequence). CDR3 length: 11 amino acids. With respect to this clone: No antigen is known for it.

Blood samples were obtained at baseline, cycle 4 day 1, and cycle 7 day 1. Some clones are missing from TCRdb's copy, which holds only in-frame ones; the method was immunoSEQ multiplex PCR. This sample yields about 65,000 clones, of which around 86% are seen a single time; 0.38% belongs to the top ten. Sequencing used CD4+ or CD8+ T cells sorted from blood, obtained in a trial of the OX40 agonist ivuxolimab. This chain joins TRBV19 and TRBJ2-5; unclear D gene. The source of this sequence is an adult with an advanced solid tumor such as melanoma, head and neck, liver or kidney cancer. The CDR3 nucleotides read TGTGCCACCCGGCAACAAGAGACCCAGTACTTC. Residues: CATRQQETQYF.